Below are 19 T cell receptor beta chains sequenced from a single sample in a study of naive and memory T cell subsets. For blood and skin samples, reverse transcription used TCR alpha and beta constant primers. TCRdb re-analysed the 5' RACE reads in MiXCR, keeping a single row per CDR3 protein. The sample shows 20,000 to 30,000 distinct CDR3 sequences, under 30% of them seen only once. Whole blood, about 2.5 ml, came from adult healthy volunteers. All receptors derive from a female donor in good health.

This clonotype has at least ten counts. The rearrangement uses TRBV5-6 and TRBJ1-5; D call uncertain. The CDR3 has 13 amino acids. Germline V gene lookup returns CDR1 SGHDT and CDR2 YYEEEE. V lost 0 bases, J lost 5 bases, and 6 bases lay in between. This chain's CDR3 is CASSLAPDQPQHF. The CDR3 nucleotides read TGTGCCAGCAGCTTGGCACCCGATCAGCCCCAGCATTTT.

This clonotype was detected a few times. V is TRBV29-1 and J is TRBJ1-2, with no clear D. CDR1 SQVTM and CDR2 ANQGSEA come from the germline V gene. The CDR3 contains 13 residues. V was shortened by 0 bases and J by 7 bases, with 12 bases between the two germline ends. The CDR3 protein is CSVEDRTPGGYTF. As DNA, the CDR3 is TGCAGCGTTGAAGATCGAACTCCTGGTGGCTACACCTTC. The whole variable domain, remainder taken from reference TRBV29-1 and TRBJ1-2, is SAVISQKPSRDICQRGTSLTIQCQVDSQVTMMFWYRQQPGQSLTLIATANQGSEATYESGFVIDKFPISRPNLTFSTLTVSNMSPEDSSIYLCSVEDRTPGGYTFGSGTRLTVV.

The chain joins TRBV29-1 to TRBJ2-3; the D call may be TRBD1 or TRBD2 (5 bases each). The V end lost 7 bases, the J end lost 0 bases, and 8 bases lay between the germline ends. CDR1 is SQVTM and CDR2 is ANQGSEA in the germline V gene. This CDR3 is 12 amino acids long. Here the CDR3 DNA reads TGCAGCGGAGGGGTTAGCACAGATACGCAGTATTTT. This codes for CSGGVSTDTQYF.

This rearrangement joins TRBV20-1 to TRBJ2-1; 9 bases agree with TRBD2. The trim removed 1 base at V and 7 bases at J, leaving 8 bases unmatched. Germline CDR1 and CDR2: DFQATT and SNEGSKA (reference sequence). The CDR3 covers 15 residues. CDR3 DNA sequence: TGCAGTGCTAGAGCATATAGCGGGAGAAGGAATGAGCAGTTCTTC. It specifies CSARAYSGRRNEQFF.

This clonotype was detected only a few times. The chain recombines TRBV29-1 with TRBJ1-3, with TRBD1 matching over 12 bases. The germline gives CDR1 SQVTM, CDR2 ANQGSEA. With 8 bases clipped from V and 3 bases from J, the junction kept 5 bases outside the gene matches. The CDR3 is 14 residues long. The CDR3, as DNA: TGCAGCTTGGGACAGGGGGCAAGTGGAAACACCATATATTTT. Its translation is CSLGQGASGNTIYF.

This chain connects TRBV20-1 to TRBJ1-2, with a tentative D call TRBD1 (5 bases). The length of the CDR3 is 15 residues. CDR1 and CDR2 from the germline V gene are DFQATT and SNEGSKA (reference sequence). V was trimmed by 3 bases and J by 4 bases, leaving 18 bases between them. CDR3 sequence reads: CSASKAGHESYGYTF. In DNA, the CDR3 is TGCAGTGCTAGTAAGGCAGGGCATGAGAGCTATGGCTACACCTTC.

The chain has TRBV5-1 and TRBJ1-5; D call uncertain. The CDR3 totals 15 residues. The V end was cut by 0 bases, the J end by 0 bases, with 7 bases between. Germline loops: CDR1 SGHRS, CDR2 YFSETQ. The CDR3 DNA is TGCGCCAGCAGCTTGGACGGTGATAGCAATCAGCCCCAGCATTTT. Its protein is CASSLDGDSNQPQHF.

This clonotype was picked up one time. This rearrangement joins TRBV7-9 to TRBJ2-6; 8 bases align to TRBD1. This CDR3 contains 18 residues. Trimming removed 1 base from V and 3 bases from J; junction bases left unmatched: 8. The germline CDR1 and CDR2 sequences are SEHNR and FQNEAQ (reference sequence). CDR3 DNA sequence: TGTGCCAGCAGCTTAGTCCCGGGACAGGCTGGTGGGGCCAACGTCCTGACTTTC. Protein sequence: CASSLVPGQAGGANVLTF. Drawing the rest from reference TRBV7-9 and TRBJ2-6, the complete variable domain is DTGVSQNPRHKITKRGQNVTFRCDPISEHNRLYWYRQTLGQGPEFLTYFQNEAQLEKSRLLSDRFSAERPKGSFSTLEIQRTEQGDSAMYLCASSLVPGQAGGANVLTFGAGSRLTVL.

This clonotype was seen a handful of times. The V gene is TRBV29-1, the J gene TRBJ2-5; possible D gene TRBD1, 6 bases. The V end was cut by 6 bases, the J end by 1 base, with 9 bases between. Germline V CDR1 and CDR2: SQVTM, ANQGSEA. This CDR3 spans 12 amino acids. The CDR3 reads CSVGQIQETQYF. Here the CDR3 DNA reads TGCAGCGTAGGACAGATCCAAGAGACCCAGTACTTC.

The rearrangement links TRBV7-9 to TRBJ1-5; no definite D call. This CDR3 is 16 amino acids long. Germline-derived CDR1 and CDR2 are SEHNR and FQNEAQ (reference sequence). V lost 1 base and J 1 base, leaving 11 bases between the germline ends. CDR3 sequence: CASSLGRLSSNQPQHF. CDR3 in DNA: TGTGCCAGCAGCTTAGGACGCTTGTCCAGCAATCAGCCCCAGCATTTT.

CDR3 bases: TGCAGTGCTAGAGATGTTTCCTCCTACGAGCAGTACTTC. Encoded protein: CSARDVSSYEQYF. This sequence joins TRBV20-1 and TRBJ2-7; no definite D call. The CDR3 is 13 residues long. Germline loops: CDR1 DFQATT, CDR2 SNEGSKA (reference sequence). Trimming stripped 0 bases from V and 0 bases from J, with 6 bases between.

Ten or more counts support this clonotype. The chain is built from TRBV2 and TRBJ1-5; D not certain. Germline V CDR1 and CDR2: SNHLY, FYNNEI. The CDR3 length is 13 residues. The V and J ends lost 6 bases and 1 base respectively, with 7 bases between them. The CDR3, as DNA: TGTGCCAGCAGCCCGGAAAGCAATCAGCCCCAGCATTTT. This sequence encodes CASSPESNQPQHF.

About this clonotype itself: Because the CDR3 is missing its conserved closing phenylalanine or tryptophan, this is likely a read error. The limits of the CDR3 on the DNA are not certain, so only TCRdb's listed CDR3 is given. The chain joins TRBV29-1 to TRBJ1-1; the DNA was not compared with TRBD1, the D call given in the table. With termini counted, the CDR3 has 8 amino acids. Germline V gives CDR1 SQVTM, CDR2 ANQGSEA. CDR3 loop: CSVPGTFS.

This clonotype was picked up a small number of times. The rearrangement joins TRBV7-2 to TRBJ2-3, with D unresolved. The germline V gene has CDR1 SGHTA and CDR2 FQGNSA. This CDR3 contains 11 residues. V was trimmed by 4 bases and J by 2 bases, leaving 1 base between them. CDR3 loop: CASSSTDTQYF. The DNA of the CDR3 is TGTGCCAGCAGCTCCACAGATACGCAGTATTTT.

This clonotype rates as medium-sized. This chain joins TRBV7-2 and TRBJ2-3; 9 bases line up with TRBD2. The CDR3 covers 14 residues. Germline CDR1 and CDR2: SGHTA and FQGNSA. After removal of 5 bases from V and 11 bases from J, the junction contained 11 bases not matched to a gene. CDR3 DNA: TGTGCCAGCAGCCCTCGGCGGGGGGGCCTCGGGCAGTATTTT. Amino acid sequence: CASSPRRGGLGQYF.

The chain combines TRBV6-1 with TRBJ2-1; D is ambiguous. The CDR3 runs to 11 residues. CDR1 is MNHNS, CDR2 SASEGT, per germline. V was clipped by 4 bases and J by 10 bases, with 8 bases between them. The CDR3 is CASSASPEQFF. As DNA, the CDR3 is TGTGCCAGCAGTGCGTCCCCGGAGCAGTTCTTC.

As to this clonotype: This could be a read error, since a much larger clone is one nucleotide away. The J gene is TRBJ1-4, the V gene TRBV6-2 or TRBV6-3, with 7 bases lining up with TRBD1. This CDR3 has 15 amino acids. Germline CDR1 reads MNHEY; CDR2 reads SVGEGT. The V segment lost 5 bases and the J segment 7 bases; nucleotides outside the gene matches: 10. CDR3 protein: CASSTLRGASEKLFF. CDR3 bases: TGTGCCAGCAGTACCCTCAGGGGGGCATCTGAAAAACTGTTTTTT.

This clonotype has at least ten counts. The CDR3 nucleotides are TGTGCCAGCAGCGCCGGACTCGCCTCACAAGAGACCCAGTACTTC. This sequence encodes CASSAGLASQETQYF. This sequence joins TRBV13 and TRBJ2-5; TRBD2 might be the D (5 bases). V dropped 5 bases and J dropped 2 bases, with 15 bases sitting between them. The CDR3 totals 15 residues. Germline V gives CDR1 PRHDT, CDR2 FYEKMQ (reference sequence).

This rearrangement joins TRBV7-2 to TRBJ2-6; D remains unclear. Trimming shortened V by 5 bases and J by 0 bases, and 5 bases separated the two germline ends. The CDR3 extends over 14 amino acids. Germline V CDR1 and CDR2: SGHTA, FQGNSA. The chain's CDR3 is CASSTDSGANVLTF. The CDR3 DNA sequence: TGTGCCAGCAGCACAGACTCTGGGGCCAACGTCCTGACTTTC.